The T cell receptor beta chain described here comes from a study of blood T cell repertoires in COVID-19 (TCRdb year 2020). The study in broad terms: Samples from collaborators originated in the United States, Italy and Spain and spanned both the acute and convalescent phases of COVID-19. The prospective study material was composed of cDNA or gDNA derived from T cells, B-cell-depleted T cells, or PBMCs. The dataset comprised deeply sampled blood TCRbeta repertoires from subjects exposed to, actively infected with, or recovered from COVID-19. The repertoires were made available in a free public database intended to serve as a resource for research on the immune response to SARS-CoV-2. The samples were drawn from two sources: the first 160 participants of the ongoing ImmuneRACE study, and 950 to 1,500 subjects contributed by 6 global collaborators. Sample metadata almost always included a de-identified subject ID, COVID-19 status, age in years and sex. Where available, HLA class I and class II types were taken from metadata supplied by the sample provider and were not determined by assay-based typing.

This clone was counted once. No antigen is known for it. Within one base of it there is no much larger clone, and no base qualities were kept. TCRbeta CDR3 regions were amplified from genomic DNA by means of the immunoSEQ Assay, a bias-controlled multiplex PCR. In the source study's methods: Nucleated cell counts per sample were estimated from amplification of reference gene primers within the assay. Sequence reads were collapsed and filtered to measure the absolute abundance of every unique TCRbeta CDR3 rearrangement. Productive Simpson clonality was computed per sample as the square root of Simpson's diversity index over productive rearrangements. This immuneACCESS table, as held by TCRdb, lists in-frame sequences with V and J called but not all clones. Of the missing ones, under half trace to an unresolved V gene in checked studies; the others have no known cause. For V, J and clone size, that table is used; D and trimming come from the DNA. The sample has 250,000 to 300,000 clones on record, around 90% of them singletons. 0.94% of the sample is in the top ten clones.

V is cut back by 5 bases and J by 8 bases, with 5 bases in the junction unmatched. For CDR1 and CDR2, the germline V gene lists SNHLY and FYNNEI. CDR3 length: 13 amino acids, cysteine to phenylalanine. Just the 39-base CDR3 DNA is kept, in frame starting at base 1. On the study overall, not on this receptor specifically: The quantity of clinical and demographic metadata differed by source and by participant and was supplied without curation.

Samples from volunteer blood donors who had recovered from COVID-19 were contributed by a second Seattle source. Whole blood was collected in K2EDTA tubes by collaborating institutions according to the institutions' own protocols. For TCRbeta analysis, collaborator samples were shipped as frozen whole blood, as isolated PBMCs, or as DNA extracted from either sample type. This chain joins TRBV2 to TRBJ2-5; 10 central bases correspond to TRBD2. Sequences were obtained from peripheral blood. The sequence derives from a woman aged 40 to 50 who had recovered from COVID-19. Here the CDR3 is given as CASSLAGARTQYF. The sequenced DNA is TGTGCCAGCAGTCTAGCGGGGGCACGAACCCAGTACTTC.